This T cell receptor (beta chain) was captured by sequencing in a study of blood T cell repertoires in COVID-19. Study background: Researchers got acute and convalescent COVID-19 samples from the United States, Italy and Spain.

Adults between about 18 and 95 years of age took part from approximately 24 US areas. V trimming: 5 bases; J trimming: 2 bases; junction bases outside the gene matches: 7. The CDR3 loop spans 15 amino acids. Germline V gene lookup returns CDR1 SGHNT and CDR2 YENEEA. The assay was immunoSEQ multiplex PCR, and TCRdb's table has in-frame clones only and misses some. The data contain approximately 200,000 clones, 85% of them singletons. The material sequenced was PBMCs or T cells enriched from blood (not recorded which). The source is a man aged 35-49 years who had recovered from COVID-19. The chain combines TRBV11-3 with TRBJ1-1; 8 bases align to TRBD1. The CDR3 loop is CASSGGQGLNTEAFF. The CDR3 DNA follows: TGTGCCAGCAGCGGAGGACAGGGACTTAACACTGAAGCTTTCTTT.